What follows is one T cell receptor beta chain and its context. Its antigen is not identified. TCRdb used MiXCR to reprocess the RT-PCR reads, holding one entry per CDR3 protein. The top ten clones hold about 9.4% of a sample with around 530,000 distinct CDR3 sequences, 10% to 15% of them seen once. This CDR3 has 16 residues. Germline CDR1 is ENHRY and CDR2 is SYGVKD. Germline trimming cut 4 bases from V and 4 bases from J; bases unmatched to any gene: 8. The data originate from a study of response to subunit inactivated influenza vaccine. Study-level results: The authors offered the suggestion that each seasonal influenza vaccination recruits few new T cells.

The TCR was taken from a man aged 50-59 years who received an inactivated influenza vaccine. The genes are TRBV10-3 and TRBJ2-2, with TRBD2 matching over 8 bases. Sequences were derived from PBMCs from blood, sampled on the day of vaccination. This chain's CDR3 is CAISGVGGETTGELFF. In DNA form, the CDR3 reads TGTGCCATCAGTGGCGTCGGGGGGGAGACCACCGGGGAGCTGTTTTTT.